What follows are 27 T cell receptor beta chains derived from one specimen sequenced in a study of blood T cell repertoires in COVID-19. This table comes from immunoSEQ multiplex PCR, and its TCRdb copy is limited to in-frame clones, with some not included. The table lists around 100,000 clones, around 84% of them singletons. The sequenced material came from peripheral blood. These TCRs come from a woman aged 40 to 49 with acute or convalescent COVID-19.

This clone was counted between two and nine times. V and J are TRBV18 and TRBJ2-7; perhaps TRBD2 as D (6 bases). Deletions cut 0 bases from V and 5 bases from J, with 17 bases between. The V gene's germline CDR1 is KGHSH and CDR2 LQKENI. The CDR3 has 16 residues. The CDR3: CASSPPESAGRNEQYF. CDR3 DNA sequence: TGTGCCAGCTCACCACCGGAGTCAGCGGGTCGCAACGAGCAGTACTTC.

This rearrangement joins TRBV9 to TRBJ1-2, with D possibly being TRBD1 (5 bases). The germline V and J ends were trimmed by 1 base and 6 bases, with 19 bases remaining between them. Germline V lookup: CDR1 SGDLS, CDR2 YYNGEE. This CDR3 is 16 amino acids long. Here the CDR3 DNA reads TGTGCCAGCAGCGTATATAGGGGCGAAGGTCCGGATGGCTACACCTTC. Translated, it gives CASSVYRGEGPDGYTF.

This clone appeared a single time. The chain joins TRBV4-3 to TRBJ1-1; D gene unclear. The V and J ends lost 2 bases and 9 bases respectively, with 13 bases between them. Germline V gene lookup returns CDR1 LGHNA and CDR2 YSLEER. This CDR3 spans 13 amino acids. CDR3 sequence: CASSQLMGGQAFF. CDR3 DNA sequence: TGCGCCAGCAGCCAATTAATGGGAGGGCAAGCTTTCTTT.

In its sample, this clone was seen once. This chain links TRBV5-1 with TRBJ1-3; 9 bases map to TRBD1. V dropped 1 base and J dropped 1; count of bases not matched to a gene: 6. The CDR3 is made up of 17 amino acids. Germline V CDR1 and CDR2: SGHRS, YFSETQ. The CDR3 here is CASSLWDRAVSGNTIYF. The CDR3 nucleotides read TGCGCCAGCAGCTTGTGGGACAGGGCAGTTTCTGGAAACACCATATATTTT. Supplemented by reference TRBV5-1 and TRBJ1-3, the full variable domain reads KAGVTQTPRYLIKTRGQQVTLSCSPISGHRSVSWYQQTPGQGLQFLFEYFSETQRNKGNFPGRFSGRQFSNSRSEMNVSTLELGDSALYLCASSLWDRAVSGNTIYFGEGSWLTVV.

Written as DNA, the CDR3 is TGTGCCTGGAGTCCTCCGACAGGGGCAGGATATGGCTACACCTTC. Amino acid sequence: CAWSPPTGAGYGYTF. The rearrangement links TRBV30 to TRBJ1-2, with TRBD1 matching 8 bases. The CDR3 totals 15 residues. Per germline, CDR1 GTSNPN and CDR2 SVGIG (reference sequence). V lost 2 bases and J lost 5; bases outside the gene matches: 10. Supplemented by reference TRBV30 and TRBJ1-2, the full variable domain reads SQTIHQWPATLVQPVGSPLSLECTVEGTSNPNLYWYRQAAGRGLQLLFYSVGIGQISSEVPQNLSASRPQDRQFILSSKKLLLSDSGFYLCAWSPPTGAGYGYTFGSGTRLTVV.

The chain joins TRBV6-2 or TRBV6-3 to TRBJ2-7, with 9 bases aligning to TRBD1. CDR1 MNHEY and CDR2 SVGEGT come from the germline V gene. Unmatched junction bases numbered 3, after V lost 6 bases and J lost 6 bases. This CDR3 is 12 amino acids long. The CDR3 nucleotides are TGTGCCAGCAGCTGGGGACAGGGCGAGCAGTACTTC. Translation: CASSWGQGEQYF.

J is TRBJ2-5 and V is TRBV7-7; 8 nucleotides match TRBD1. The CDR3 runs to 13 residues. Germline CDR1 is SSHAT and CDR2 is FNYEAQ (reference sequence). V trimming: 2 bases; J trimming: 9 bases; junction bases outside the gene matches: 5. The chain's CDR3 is CASSLRTGTPQYF. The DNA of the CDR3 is TGTGCCAGCAGCTTAAGGACAGGGACACCCCAGTACTTC.

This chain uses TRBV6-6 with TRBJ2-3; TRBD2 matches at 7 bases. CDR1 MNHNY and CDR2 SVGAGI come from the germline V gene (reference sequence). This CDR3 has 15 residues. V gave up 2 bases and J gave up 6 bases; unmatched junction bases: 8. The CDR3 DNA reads TGTGCCAGCAGTTACCCAAGGGACTATGGGGATACGCAGTATTTT. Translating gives CASSYPRDYGDTQYF.

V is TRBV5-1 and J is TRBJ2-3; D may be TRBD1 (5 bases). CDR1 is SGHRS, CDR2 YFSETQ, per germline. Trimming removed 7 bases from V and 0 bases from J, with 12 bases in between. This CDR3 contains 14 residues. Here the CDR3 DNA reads TGCGCCAGCGACAGAAGCCTTAGCACAGATACGCAGTATTTT. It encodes CASDRSLSTDTQYF. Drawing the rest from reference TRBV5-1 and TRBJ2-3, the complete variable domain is KAGVTQTPRYLIKTRGQQVTLSCSPISGHRSVSWYQQTPGQGLQFLFEYFSETQRNKGNFPGRFSGRQFSNSRSEMNVSTLELGDSALYLCASDRSLSTDTQYFGPGTRLTVL.

CDR3 loop: CASRATAYTEAFF. The CDR3 DNA reads as TGTGCCAGCAGGGCGACAGCTTACACTGAAGCTTTCTTT. The chain links TRBV11-2 to TRBJ1-1; perhaps TRBD1 as D (5 bases). Germline loops: CDR1 SGHAT, CDR2 FQNNGV. The CDR3 extends over 13 amino acids. V lost 6 bases, J lost 3 bases, and 11 bases lay in between.

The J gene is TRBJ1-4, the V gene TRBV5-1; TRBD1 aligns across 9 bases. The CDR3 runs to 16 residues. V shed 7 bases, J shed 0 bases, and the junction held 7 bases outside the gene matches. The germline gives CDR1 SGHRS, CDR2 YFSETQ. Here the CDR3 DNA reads TGCGCCAGCCGGCCGAGACAGGGGGCAACTAATGAAAAACTGTTTTTT. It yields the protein CASRPRQGATNEKLFF.

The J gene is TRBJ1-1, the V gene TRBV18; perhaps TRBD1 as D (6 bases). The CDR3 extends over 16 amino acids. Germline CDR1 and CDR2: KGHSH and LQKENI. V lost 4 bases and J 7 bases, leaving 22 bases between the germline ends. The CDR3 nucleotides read TGTGCCAGCTCACGGCTTCTGGGGAAGGGGACAAATGAAGCTTTCTTT. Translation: CASSRLLGKGTNEAFF. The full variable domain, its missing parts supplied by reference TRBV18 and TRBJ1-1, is NAGVMQNPRHLVRRRGQEARLRCSPMKGHSHVYWYRQLPEEGLKFMVYLQKENIIDESGMPKERFSAEFPKEGPSILRIQQVVRGDSAAYFCASSRLLGKGTNEAFFGQGTRLTVV.

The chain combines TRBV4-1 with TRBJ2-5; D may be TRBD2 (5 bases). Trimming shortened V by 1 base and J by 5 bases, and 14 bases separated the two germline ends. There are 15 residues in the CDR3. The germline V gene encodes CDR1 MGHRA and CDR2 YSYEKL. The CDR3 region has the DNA TGCGCCAGCAGCCAAGGGTACCGGTCGGGGGAGACCCAGTACTTC. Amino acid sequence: CASSQGYRSGETQYF.

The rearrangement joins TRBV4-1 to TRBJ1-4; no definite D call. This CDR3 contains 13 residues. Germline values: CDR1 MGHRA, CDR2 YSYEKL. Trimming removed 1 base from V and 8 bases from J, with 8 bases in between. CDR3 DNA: TGCGCCAGCAGCCAAGGGTCTGAGGAAAAACTGTTTTTT. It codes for CASSQGSEEKLFF.

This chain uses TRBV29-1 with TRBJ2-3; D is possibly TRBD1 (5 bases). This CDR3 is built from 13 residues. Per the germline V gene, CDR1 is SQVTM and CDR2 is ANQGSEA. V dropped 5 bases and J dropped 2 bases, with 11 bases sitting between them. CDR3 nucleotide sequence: TGCAGCGTTCCCTGGGGCTCCACAGATACGCAGTATTTT. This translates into CSVPWGSTDTQYF.

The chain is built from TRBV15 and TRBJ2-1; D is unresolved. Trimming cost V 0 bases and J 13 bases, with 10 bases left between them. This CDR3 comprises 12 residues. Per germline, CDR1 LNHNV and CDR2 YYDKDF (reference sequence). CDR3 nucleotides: TGTGCCACCAGCAGAGATGGTGAGAGACAGTTCTTC. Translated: CATSRDGERQFF.

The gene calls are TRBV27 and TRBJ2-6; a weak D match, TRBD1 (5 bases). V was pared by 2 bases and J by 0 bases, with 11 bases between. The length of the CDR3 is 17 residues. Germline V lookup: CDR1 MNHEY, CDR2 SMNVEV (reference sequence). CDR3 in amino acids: CASSLMGRTSGANVLTF. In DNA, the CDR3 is TGTGCCAGCAGTTTAATGGGGCGGACCTCTGGGGCCAACGTCCTGACTTTC.

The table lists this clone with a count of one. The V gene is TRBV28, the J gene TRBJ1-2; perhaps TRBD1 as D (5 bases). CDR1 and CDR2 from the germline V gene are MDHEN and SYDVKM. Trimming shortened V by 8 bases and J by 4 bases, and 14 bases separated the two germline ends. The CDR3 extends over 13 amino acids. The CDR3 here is CASFSRGSYGYTF. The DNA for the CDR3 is TGTGCCAGCTTTAGTAGGGGAAGCTATGGCTACACCTTC.

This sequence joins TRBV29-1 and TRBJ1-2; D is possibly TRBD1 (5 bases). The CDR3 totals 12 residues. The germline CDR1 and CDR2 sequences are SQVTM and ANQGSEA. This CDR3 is CWTGTIIPGDTF. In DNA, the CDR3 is TGCTGGACCGGGACTATCATCCCCGGGGACACCTTC.

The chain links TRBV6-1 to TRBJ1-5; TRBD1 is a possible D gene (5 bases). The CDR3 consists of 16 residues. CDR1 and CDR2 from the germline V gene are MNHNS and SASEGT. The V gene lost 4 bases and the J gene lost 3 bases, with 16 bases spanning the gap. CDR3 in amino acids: CASSAGDGRDNQPQHF. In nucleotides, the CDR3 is TGTGCCAGCAGTGCTGGGGACGGGAGGGACAATCAGCCCCAGCATTTT.

The CDR3: CASRGWGGRNYGYTF. The CDR3 nucleotides read TGTGCCAGCAGGGGATGGGGGGGCCGTAACTATGGCTACACCTTC. V usage is TRBV6-5 and J usage is TRBJ1-2; D possibly corresponds to TRBD1 (6 bases). V dropped 6 bases and J dropped 1 base, with 15 bases sitting between them. Germline CDR1 and CDR2: MNHEY and SVGAGI. The CDR3 is 15 amino acids.

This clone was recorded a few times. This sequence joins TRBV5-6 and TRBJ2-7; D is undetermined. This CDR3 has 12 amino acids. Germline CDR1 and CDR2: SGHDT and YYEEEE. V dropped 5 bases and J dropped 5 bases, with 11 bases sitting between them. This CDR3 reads CASRKRNHEQYF. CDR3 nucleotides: TGTGCCAGCAGGAAGAGGAATCACGAGCAGTACTTC.

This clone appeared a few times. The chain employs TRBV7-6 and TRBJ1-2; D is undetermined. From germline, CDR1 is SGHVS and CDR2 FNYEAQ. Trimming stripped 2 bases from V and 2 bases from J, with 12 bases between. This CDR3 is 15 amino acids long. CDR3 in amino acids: CASSLNAGGNYGYTF. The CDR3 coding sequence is TGTGCCAGCAGCTTAAACGCAGGAGGGAACTATGGCTACACCTTC.

CDR3 nucleotides: TGTGCCAGTAGTATAATTGGCTCCTATGGCTACACCTTC. This gives the protein CASSIIGSYGYTF. This rearrangement joins TRBV19 to TRBJ1-2; D is unresolved. Trimming pared 2 bases from V and 4 bases from J, leaving 8 bases between. Germline assignment: CDR1 LNHDA and CDR2 SQIVND (reference sequence). This CDR3 has 13 amino acids.

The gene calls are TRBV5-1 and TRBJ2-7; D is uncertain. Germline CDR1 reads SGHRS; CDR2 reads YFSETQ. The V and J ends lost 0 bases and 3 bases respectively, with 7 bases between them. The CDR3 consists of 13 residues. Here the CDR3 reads CASSLAAGYEQYF. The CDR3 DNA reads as TGCGCCAGCAGCTTGGCTGCAGGCTACGAGCAGTACTTC.

The CDR3 coding sequence is TGTGCCAGCAGCGGAGGCCAAGAGACCCAGTACTTC. As protein: CASSGGQETQYF. The rearrangement links TRBV3-1 (or the pseudogene TRBV3-2) to TRBJ2-5; a possible D gene is TRBD2 (5 bases). CDR1 and CDR2 from the germline V gene are LGHDT and YNNKEL (reference sequence). The CDR3 totals 12 residues. V was cut by 5 bases and J by 1 base, with 5 bases left in between.

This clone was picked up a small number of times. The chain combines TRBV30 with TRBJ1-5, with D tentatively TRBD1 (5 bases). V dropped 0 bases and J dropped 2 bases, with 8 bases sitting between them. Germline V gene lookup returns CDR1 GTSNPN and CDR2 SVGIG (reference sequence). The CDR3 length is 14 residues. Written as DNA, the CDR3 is TGTGCCTGGAGTGTAGGCAGGGGCAATCAGCCCCAGCATTTT. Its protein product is CAWSVGRGNQPQHF.